The present TCR beta chain was sequenced within a study of cytomegalovirus exposure and HLA in healthy donors. Study-level background: Researchers found that roughly 80% of just under 400 genotyped donors fell within the Caucasian-associated ancestry cluster. Study-wide results and limits: The analysis excluded some indistinguishable V segments, including TRBV6-2 and TRBV6-3.

PCR was performed using 60 Vbeta and 13 Jbeta primers. Using immunoSEQ multiplex PCR, the repertoire was profiled, and TCRdb retains in-frame clones only, with some absent. This table has about 160,000 clones, about four fifths appearing once. The CDR3 consists of 14 residues. Trimming removed 6 bases from V and 2 bases from J; junction bases left unmatched: 5. Germline lookup yields CDR1 LNHDA and CDR2 SQIVND (reference sequence). For this clone: Antigen: not known.

The chain has TRBV19 and TRBJ2-7; 9 bases align to TRBD1. The specimen was PBMCs. This receptor was identified in a man aged 45-65 years in good health and CMV-seropositive. The CDR3 protein is CASRTQGAAYEQYF. The CDR3 DNA follows: TGTGCCAGTAGGACACAGGGGGCCGCCTACGAGCAGTACTTC.